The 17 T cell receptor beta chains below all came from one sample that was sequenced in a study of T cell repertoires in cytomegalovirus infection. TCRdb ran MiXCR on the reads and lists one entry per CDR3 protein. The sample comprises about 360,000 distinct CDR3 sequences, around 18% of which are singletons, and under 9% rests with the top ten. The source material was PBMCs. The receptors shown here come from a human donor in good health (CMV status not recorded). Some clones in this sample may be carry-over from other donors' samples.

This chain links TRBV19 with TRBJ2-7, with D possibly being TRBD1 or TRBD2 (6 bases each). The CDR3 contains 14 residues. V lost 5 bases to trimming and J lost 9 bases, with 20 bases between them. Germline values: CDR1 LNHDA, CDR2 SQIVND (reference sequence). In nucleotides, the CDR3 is TGTGCCAGTAGTCGGGGGACAACCCCGGGGGTGCAGTACTTC. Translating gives CASSRGTTPGVQYF.

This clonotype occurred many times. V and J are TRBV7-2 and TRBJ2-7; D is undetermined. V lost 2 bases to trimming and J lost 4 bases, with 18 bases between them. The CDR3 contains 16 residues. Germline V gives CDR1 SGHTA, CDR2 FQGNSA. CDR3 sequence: CASSLRVQRVGYEQYF. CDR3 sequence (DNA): TGTGCCAGCAGCTTACGGGTGCAGCGTGTAGGTTACGAGCAGTACTTC.

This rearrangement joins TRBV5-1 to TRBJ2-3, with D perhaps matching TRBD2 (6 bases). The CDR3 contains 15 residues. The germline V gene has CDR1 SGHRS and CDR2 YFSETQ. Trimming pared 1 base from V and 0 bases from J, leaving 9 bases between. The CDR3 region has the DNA TGCGCCAGCAGCTTGTACGGGGGAAGCACAGATACGCAGTATTTT. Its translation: CASSLYGGSTDTQYF.

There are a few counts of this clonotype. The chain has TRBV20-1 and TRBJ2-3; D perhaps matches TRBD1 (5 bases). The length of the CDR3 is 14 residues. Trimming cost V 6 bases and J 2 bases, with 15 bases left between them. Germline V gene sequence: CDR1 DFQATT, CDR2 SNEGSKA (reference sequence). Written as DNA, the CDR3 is TGCAGTGCGGCTTCCAGACAGACCACAGATACGCAGTATTTT. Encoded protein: CSAASRQTTDTQYF.

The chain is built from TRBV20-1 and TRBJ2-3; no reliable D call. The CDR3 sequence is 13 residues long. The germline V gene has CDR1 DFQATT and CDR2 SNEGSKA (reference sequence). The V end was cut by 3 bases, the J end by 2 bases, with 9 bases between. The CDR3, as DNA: TGCAGTGCTAGGCTACAGCCCACAGATACGCAGTATTTT. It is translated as CSARLQPTDTQYF.

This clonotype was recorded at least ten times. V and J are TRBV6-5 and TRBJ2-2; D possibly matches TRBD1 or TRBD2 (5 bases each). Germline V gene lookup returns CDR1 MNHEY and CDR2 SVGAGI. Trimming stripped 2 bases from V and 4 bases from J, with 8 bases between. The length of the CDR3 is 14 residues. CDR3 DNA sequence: TGTGCCAGCAGTTACGCAGGGAGCACCGGGGAGCTGTTTTTT. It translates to CASSYAGSTGELFF.

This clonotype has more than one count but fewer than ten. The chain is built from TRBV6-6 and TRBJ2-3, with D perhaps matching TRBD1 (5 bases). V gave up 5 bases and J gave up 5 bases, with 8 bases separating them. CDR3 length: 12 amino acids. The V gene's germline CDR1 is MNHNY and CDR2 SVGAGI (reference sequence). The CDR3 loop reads CASSRREDTQYF. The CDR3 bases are TGTGCCAGCAGTCGCAGGGAAGATACGCAGTATTTT.

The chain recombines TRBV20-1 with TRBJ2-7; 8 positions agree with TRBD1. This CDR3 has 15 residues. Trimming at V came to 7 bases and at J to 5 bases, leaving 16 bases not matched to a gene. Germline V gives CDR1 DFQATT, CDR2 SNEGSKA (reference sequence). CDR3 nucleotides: TGCAGTGGATTGAGAGGAAGGACAGGGCACGACGAGCAGTACTTC. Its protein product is CSGLRGRTGHDEQYF.

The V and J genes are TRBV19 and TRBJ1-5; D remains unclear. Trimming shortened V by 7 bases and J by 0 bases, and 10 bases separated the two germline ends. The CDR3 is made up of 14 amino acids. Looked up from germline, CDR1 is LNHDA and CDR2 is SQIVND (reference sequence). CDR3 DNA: TGTGCCAGTAACATAGCCATTAGCAATCAGCCCCAGCATTTT. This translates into CASNIAISNQPQHF.

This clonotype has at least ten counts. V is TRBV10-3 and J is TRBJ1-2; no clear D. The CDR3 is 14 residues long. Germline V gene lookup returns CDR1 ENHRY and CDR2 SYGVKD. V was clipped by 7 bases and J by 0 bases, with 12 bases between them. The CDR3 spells CAITQEGANYGYTF. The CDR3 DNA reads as TGTGCCATCACCCAGGAAGGAGCTAACTATGGCTACACCTTC.

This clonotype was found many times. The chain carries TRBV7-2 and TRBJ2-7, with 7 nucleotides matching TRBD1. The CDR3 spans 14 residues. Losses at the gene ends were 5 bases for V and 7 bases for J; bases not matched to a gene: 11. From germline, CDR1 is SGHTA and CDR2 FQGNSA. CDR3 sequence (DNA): TGTGCCAGCAGCCCAGACAGGGTGGTGAGGGAGCAGTACTTC. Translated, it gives CASSPDRVVREQYF. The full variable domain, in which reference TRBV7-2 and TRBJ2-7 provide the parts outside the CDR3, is GAGVSQSPSNKVTEKGKDVELRCDPISGHTALYWYRQSLGQGLEFLIYFQGNSAPDKSGLPSDRFSAERTGGSVSTLTIQRTQQEDSAVYLCASSPDRVVREQYFGPGTRLTVT.

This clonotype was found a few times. The CDR3 loop reads CARRRDREGEAFF. The CDR3 coding sequence is TGTGCCAGGAGACGTGACAGGGAGGGAGAAGCTTTCTTT. The chain has TRBV2 and TRBJ1-1; 7 nucleotides agree with TRBD1. Germline loops: CDR1 SNHLY, CDR2 FYNNEI. The CDR3 extends over 13 amino acids. Trimming at V came to 9 bases and at J to 8 bases, leaving 12 bases not matched to a gene.

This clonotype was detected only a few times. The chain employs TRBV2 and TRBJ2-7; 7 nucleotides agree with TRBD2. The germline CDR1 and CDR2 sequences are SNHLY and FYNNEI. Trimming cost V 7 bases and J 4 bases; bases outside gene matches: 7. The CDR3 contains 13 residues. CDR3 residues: CASIRDYSYEQYF. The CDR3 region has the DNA TGTGCCAGCATCCGGGACTATAGTTACGAGCAGTACTTC.

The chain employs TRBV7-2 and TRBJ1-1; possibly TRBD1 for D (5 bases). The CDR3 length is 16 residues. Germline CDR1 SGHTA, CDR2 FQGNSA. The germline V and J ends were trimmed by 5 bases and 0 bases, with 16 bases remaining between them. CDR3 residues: CASSPSPWGMNTEAFF. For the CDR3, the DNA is TGTGCCAGCAGCCCGAGCCCGTGGGGGATGAACACTGAAGCTTTCTTT.

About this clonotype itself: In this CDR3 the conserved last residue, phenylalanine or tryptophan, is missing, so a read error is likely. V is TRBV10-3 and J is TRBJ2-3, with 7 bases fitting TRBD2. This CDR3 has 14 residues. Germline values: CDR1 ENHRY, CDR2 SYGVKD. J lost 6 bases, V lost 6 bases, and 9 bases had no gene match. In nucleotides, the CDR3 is TGTGCCATCAGGAACAGCGGGGCCCCGGATACGCAGTATTTA. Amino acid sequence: CAIRNSGAPDTQYL.

CDR3 in amino acids: CSPRENGTDTQYF. The CDR3 DNA reads as TGCAGCCCCCGGGAGAACGGCACAGATACGCAGTATTTT. This chain connects TRBV29-1 to TRBJ2-3; the D gene is possibly TRBD2 (6 bases). V lost 8 bases, J lost 1 base, and 13 bases lay in between. CDR3 length: 13 amino acids. Germline loops: CDR1 SQVTM, CDR2 ANQGSEA.

This chain's CDR3 is CSVRDNSYEQYF. The CDR3 region has the DNA TGCAGCGTTCGAGATAACTCCTACGAGCAGTACTTC. This rearrangement joins TRBV29-1 to TRBJ2-7; no definite D call. The germline V gene encodes CDR1 SQVTM and CDR2 ANQGSEA. CDR3 length: 12 amino acids. V was trimmed by 5 bases and J by 0 bases, leaving 8 bases between them.